The present TCR beta chain was sequenced within a study of T cell repertoires in cytomegalovirus infection. About the study: Public signatures in TCR beta pointed to CMV infection and matching HLA type. Findings and limits, study-wide: It was HLA-C-restricted CMV-specific TCR beta clonotypes that dominated the response ex vivo. Cumulative frequency (of public TCR beta family members) identified carriers of CMV plus the relevant HLA.

This clonotype showed up many times. Its target is not known. Germline V gene sequence: CDR1 MDHEN, CDR2 SYDVKM. Trimming removed 6 bases at V and 7 bases at J, with 9 bases between. This CDR3 contains 12 residues. TCRdb fed the reads into MiXCR, producing one record per CDR3 protein. The sample includes just over 300,000 distinct CDR3 sequences, about a sixth of them seen just once. The sequencing input was PBMCs. The chain is built from TRBV28 and TRBJ1-4, with D perhaps TRBD1 (5 bases). The receptor's source is a human donor in good health (CMV status not recorded). Some clones in this sample may be carry-over from other donors' samples. The CDR3 DNA reads as TGTGCCAGCAGCCCAGGGCGTGAAAAACTGTTTTTT. Translation gives CASSPGREKLFF.